These T cell receptor beta chains were read from a single sample in a study of T cell responses to AZD1222 COVID-19 vaccine. The data were produced by immunoSEQ multiplex PCR, yet TCRdb's version contains in-frame clones alone and is incomplete. Among approximately 120,000 clones listed, approximately 90% were seen once. The material was peripheral blood, obtained on day 0 of AZD1222 vaccination. All receptors derive from an adult in good health. Both conserved end residues are trimmed from each CDR3. The D gene is left open where the match is weak.

TRBD1	TRBV28	TRBJ2-7	ASSSGGSSSYEQY
TRBD2	TRBV7-2	TRBJ2-2	ASSLGRGSGLAGNGELF
NA	TRBV12-3/TRBV12-4	TRBJ1-5	ASSLGVSQPQH
TRBD2	TRBV14	TRBJ2-1	ASSQEGWRGGLI
NA	TRBV6-5	TRBJ1-1	ASSSRRNTEAF
TRBD1	TRBV19	TRBJ2-3	ASSNRGQVGTDTQY
TRBD1	TRBV7-2	TRBJ1-5	ASSPGTGGNQPQH
NA	TRBV11-2	TRBJ1-4	ASSLELPTNEKLF
NA	TRBV11-2	TRBJ2-2	ASSLGAWAELF
TRBD2	TRBV14	TRBJ2-3	ASSRLAGMSTDTQY
TRBD1	TRBV7-9	TRBJ1-6	ASSPRDRENSPLH
TRBD1	TRBV6-5	TRBJ2-7	ASSPTGGPYEQY
NA	TRBV30	TRBJ1-6	AWTPARTAFNSPLH
NA	TRBV18	TRBJ1-2	ASSNTGPDGYT
NA	TRBV4-1	TRBJ1-5	ASSQSFAGVQPQH
NA	TRBV9	TRBJ2-7	ASSVGGGTYEQY
TRBD1	TRBV11-3	TRBJ2-1	ASTVSGTGGGEQF
NA	TRBV6-6	TRBJ1-2	ASSLLGSRGYT
NA	TRBV10-1	TRBJ1-6	ASSGWGNNSPLH
TRBD1	TRBV7-2	TRBJ1-2	ASSSGQGGRGSGYT
NA	TRBV30	TRBJ1-1	AWNGGPTEAF
TRBD1	TRBV12-3/TRBV12-4	TRBJ1-2	ASRRKQGGYT
TRBD2	TRBV6-5	TRBJ2-1	ASSYSGGGAYNEQF
NA	TRBV9	TRBJ1-2	ASSVTGTPGPGYT
NA	TRBV7-9	TRBJ1-6	ASRGTQGGNSPLH
TRBD1	TRBV27	TRBJ2-7	ASSLSSTGTGFSYEQY
NA	TRBV20-1	TRBJ2-7	SARDGYEQY
TRBD1	TRBV15	TRBJ1-3	ATSRDRGSGNTIY
NA	TRBV5-1	TRBJ2-7	ASSQSGTPTYEQY
NA	TRBV7-2	TRBJ1-5	ASSPTYQPQH
NA	TRBV24-1	TRBJ1-5	ATSDTSQGVNQPQH
TRBD1	TRBV19	TRBJ1-5	ASVQGTWGNQPQH
NA	TRBV10-3	TRBJ1-5	AISKATDQPQH
NA	TRBV7-2	TRBJ2-2	ASSAHHYEGSGELF
NA	TRBV3-1/TRBV3-2	TRBJ1-2	ASSQYGTEYGYT
NA	TRBV9	TRBJ2-7	AGGQDPLIRYEQY
TRBD1	TRBV6-5	TRBJ1-1	ASSWGQGALGTEAF
NA	TRBV6-6	TRBJ1-1	ASRSRPGVNTEAF
TRBD2	TRBV4-2	TRBJ2-3	ASSQAGTSGVDTQY
NA	TRBV7-8	TRBJ2-1	ASSPRTGRLGNEQF
TRBD1	TRBV5-1	TRBJ1-1	ASSMDRGRPF
TRBD1	TRBV3-1/TRBV3-2	TRBJ2-7	ASSQGQGAGQY
NA	TRBV12-3/TRBV12-4	TRBJ1-5	ASRGGTRPQH